Listed here are 12 T cell receptor beta chains from one sample, sequenced in a study of blood T cell repertoires in COVID-19 (dated by TCRdb to about 2020). Library preparation employed the immunoSEQ multiplex PCR assay. Held by TCRdb, this immuneACCESS table contains in-frame sequences only and omits some clones. Under half of the omission traces to an unresolved V gene where checked; the cause of the rest is unknown. For this sample the table gives about 320,000 clones, of which around 90% were detected only once. The top ten clonotypes cover 5.2% of the sample. What was sequenced was PBMCs or T cells enriched from blood (not recorded which). These receptors were obtained from a man in his fifties or sixties who had recovered from COVID-19.

The chain employs TRBV19 and TRBJ1-5, with 8 bases that match TRBD1. Per germline, CDR1 LNHDA and CDR2 SQIVND (reference sequence). With 6 bases clipped from V and 8 bases from J, the junction kept 21 bases outside the gene matches. The CDR3 is 18 residues long. The CDR3 nucleotides read TGTGCCAGTAGAAAACTTGTGGGACAGGTCGGCACGGGGAAGCCCCAGCATTTT. Its translation: CASRKLVGQVGTGKPQHF.

This clone occurred a few times. This chain uses TRBV5-1 with TRBJ2-5; TRBD2 matches at 8 bases. Germline CDR1 reads SGHRS; CDR2 reads YFSETQ. The CDR3 sequence is 13 residues long. After removal of 4 bases from V and 2 bases from J, the junction contained 1 base not matched to a gene. CDR3 nucleotides: TGCGCCAGCAGCCCGGGAGGGCAAGAGACCCAGTACTTC. Translated, it gives CASSPGGQETQYF.

Concerning this clone: This sample also contains other DNA sequences that code for the same CDR3. The gene calls are TRBV29-1 and TRBJ2-1; a possible D gene is TRBD1 (6 bases). This CDR3 is 14 amino acids long. Germline loops: CDR1 SQVTM, CDR2 ANQGSEA. Trimming shortened V by 6 bases and J by 0 bases, and 12 bases separated the two germline ends. The CDR3 here is CSVQRGSSYNEQFF. The CDR3 DNA reads as TGCAGCGTCCAGAGGGGGAGCTCCTACAATGAGCAGTTCTTC.

The chain uses TRBV18 and TRBJ2-7; the match to TRBD2 covers 8 bases. The CDR3 totals 14 residues. V lost 3 bases, J lost 3 bases, and 4 bases stayed unmatched. Germline V CDR1 and CDR2: KGHSH, LQKENI. CDR3 coding DNA: TGTGCCAGCTCACCTGTGGGACTAGACTACGAGCAGTACTTC. Its protein is CASSPVGLDYEQYF.

J is TRBJ1-5 and V is TRBV6-5, with 9 bases aligning to TRBD1. The trim removed 6 bases at V and 6 bases at J, leaving 6 bases unmatched. This CDR3 contains 14 residues. Germline CDR1 reads MNHEY; CDR2 reads SVGAGI. The CDR3 sequence is CASSAQGAGQPQHF. The CDR3 DNA reads as TGTGCCAGCAGCGCACAGGGGGCGGGTCAGCCCCAGCATTTT.

This clone was observed a single time. The chain employs TRBV2 and TRBJ1-6; 7 bases align to TRBD1. Germline V CDR1 and CDR2: SNHLY, FYNNEI. The J segment lost 7 bases and the V segment lost 4 bases, leaving 1 base of the junction unmatched. The CDR3 totals 13 residues. The CDR3 nucleotides read TGTGCCAGCAGTGCGGGACAGAATTCACCCCTCCACTTT. It specifies CASSAGQNSPLHF.

The chain has TRBV28 and TRBJ1-3, with D possibly being TRBD1 (6 bases). V was cut by 2 bases and J by 4 bases, with 18 bases left in between. CDR1 and CDR2 from the germline V gene are MDHEN and SYDVKM. This CDR3 has 17 amino acids. CDR3: CASSLPPQGLGGNTIYF. The CDR3 DNA is TGTGCCAGCAGTTTACCCCCACAGGGTCTGGGAGGAAACACCATATATTTT.

The chain has TRBV7-2 and TRBJ2-1; 12 bases are shared with TRBD2. V was clipped by 4 bases and J by 10 bases; unmatched bases: 14. The CDR3 is 17 residues long. Germline values: CDR1 SGHTA, CDR2 FQGNSA. CDR3 sequence reads: CASSSLSVLAGGSEQFF. The CDR3 DNA reads as TGTGCCAGCAGCTCCTTATCAGTACTAGCGGGAGGTAGCGAGCAGTTCTTC.

This clone appeared once. Additional DNA sequences in this sample encode the identical CDR3. The chain combines TRBV18 with TRBJ1-1; no clear D gene. The ends were cut back, 3 bases at V and 1 base at J, with 6 bases in the middle. The CDR3 consists of 13 residues. Germline CDR1 is KGHSH and CDR2 is LQKENI. CDR3 in DNA: TGTGCCAGCTCACCGTCGGGGAACACTGAAGCTTTCTTT. Translating it yields CASSPSGNTEAFF.

V gene TRBV7-6 combines with J gene TRBJ2-7; D is possibly TRBD1 (6 bases). CDR3 length equals 15 residues. Trimming cost V 0 bases and J 3 bases, with 12 bases left between them. The germline V gene has CDR1 SGHVS and CDR2 FNYEAQ. CDR3 sequence (DNA): TGTGCCAGCAGCTTAGCAGGGACAAGAAACTACGAGCAGTACTTC. Translating gives CASSLAGTRNYEQYF. The full variable domain, its missing parts supplied by reference TRBV7-6 and TRBJ2-7, is GAGVSQSPRYKVTKRGQDVALRCDPISGHVSLYWYRQALGQGPEFLTYFNYEAQQDKSGLPNDRFSAERPEGSISTLTIQRTEQRDSAMYRCASSLAGTRNYEQYFGPGTRLTVT.

This clone was observed once. At one of its ends the junction is not consistent with the germline gene, which may arise from a read error. The chain joins TRBV7-7 to TRBJ2-1; D may be TRBD2 (5 bases). Germline V gene data show CDR1 as SSHAT and CDR2 as FNYEAQ (reference sequence). CDR3 length: 13 amino acids. This CDR3 reads CASSLGADNEQFF. CDR3 in DNA: TGTGCTAGCAGCTTAGGAGCGGACAATGAGCAGTTCTTC.

The V and J genes are TRBV29-1 and TRBJ1-2, with D possibly TRBD1 on 5 matching bases. The CDR3 totals 15 residues. V lost 4 bases and J 7 bases, leaving 22 bases between the germline ends. CDR1 SQVTM and CDR2 ANQGSEA come from the germline V gene. The CDR3 is CSVGSPDRGSLGYTF. The CDR3 DNA reads as TGCAGCGTTGGGTCCCCTGACAGAGGATCTCTTGGCTACACCTTC. Full variable domain (missing parts from reference TRBV29-1 and TRBJ1-2): SAVISQKPSRDICQRGTSLTIQCQVDSQVTMMFWYRQQPGQSLTLIATANQGSEATYESGFVIDKFPISRPNLTFSTLTVSNMSPEDSSIYLCSVGSPDRGSLGYTFGSGTRLTVV.